This T cell receptor beta chain was identified during a study of T-cell memory formation after mild COVID-19. MiXCR, applied by TCRdb to the 5' RACE reads, yields one record per CDR3 protein. The sample includes hundreds of thousands of distinct CDR3 sequences, about 16% of them seen just once. V lost 5 bases to trimming and J lost 6 bases; unmatched junction nucleotides: 11. Per the germline V gene, CDR1 is SGHTA and CDR2 is FQGNSA. This CDR3 region has 16 residues. Findings and caveats of the study: Day 15 to 85 contracting clones showed balanced CD4/CD8; later expanders leaned CD4+. Unconfirmed was the SARS-CoV-2 specificity of second-wave clones that peaked on day 37. Pre-infection memory already had some responding clones, implying cross-reactive memory joined. Contracting CD4+ clones sat mainly in CM and EM; CD8+ in EMRA.

This clonotype showed up just a few times. Antigen specificity is unknown. Sequenced: PBMCs or a T cell subset sorted from them (not recorded which). The sequence came from a man aged 18 to 29 who had mild COVID-19 (a few samples of this study predate the infection). Cell type and time point are not known. The rearrangement links TRBV7-2 to TRBJ2-1; 9 bases align to TRBD2. The CDR3 reads CASSEGPTSGANEQFF. The CDR3 nucleotides read TGTGCCAGCAGCGAGGGCCCGACTAGCGGAGCCAATGAGCAGTTCTTC.